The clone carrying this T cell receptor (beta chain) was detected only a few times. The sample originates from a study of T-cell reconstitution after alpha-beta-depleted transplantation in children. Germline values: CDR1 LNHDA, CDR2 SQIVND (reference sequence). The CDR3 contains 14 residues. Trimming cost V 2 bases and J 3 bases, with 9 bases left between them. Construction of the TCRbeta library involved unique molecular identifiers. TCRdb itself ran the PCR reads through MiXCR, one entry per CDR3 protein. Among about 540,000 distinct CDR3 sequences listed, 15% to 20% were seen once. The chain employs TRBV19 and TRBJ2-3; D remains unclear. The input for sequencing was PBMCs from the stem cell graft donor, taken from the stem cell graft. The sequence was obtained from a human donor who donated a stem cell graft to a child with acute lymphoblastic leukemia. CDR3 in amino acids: CASSIRRETDTQYF. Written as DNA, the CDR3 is TGTGCCAGTAGTATAAGAAGGGAAACAGATACGCAGTATTTT.